This T cell receptor beta chain was captured in a study of T cell clonality in common variable immunodeficiency. This clone showed up many times. What it binds is not known. The CDR3 goes on 3 residues after the read ends, and that part is filled in from the germline J gene. This CDR3 contains 13 residues. The germline V gene encodes CDR1 MRHNA and CDR2 SNTAGT. Trimming cost V 5 bases and J 9 bases; bases outside gene matches: 6. Control and CVID samples contributed equal amounts of genomic DNA. Sequenced by immunoSEQ multiplex PCR; TCRdb stores in-frame clones only, minus some. This sample has 40,000 to 45,000 clones, each found more than once. Study-wide points: Fewer TCRbeta clones were shared among CVID subjects than controls.

The chain carries TRBV6-4 and TRBJ1-5; 8 nucleotides align to TRBD1. The origin of this receptor is a person aged 18 to 70 in good health. Material for sequencing was peripheral blood mononuclear cells. CDR3 loop: CASSPGQGMPQHF. The part of the CDR3 DNA that was read is TGTGCCAGCAGTCCCGGACAGGGAATGCCC.